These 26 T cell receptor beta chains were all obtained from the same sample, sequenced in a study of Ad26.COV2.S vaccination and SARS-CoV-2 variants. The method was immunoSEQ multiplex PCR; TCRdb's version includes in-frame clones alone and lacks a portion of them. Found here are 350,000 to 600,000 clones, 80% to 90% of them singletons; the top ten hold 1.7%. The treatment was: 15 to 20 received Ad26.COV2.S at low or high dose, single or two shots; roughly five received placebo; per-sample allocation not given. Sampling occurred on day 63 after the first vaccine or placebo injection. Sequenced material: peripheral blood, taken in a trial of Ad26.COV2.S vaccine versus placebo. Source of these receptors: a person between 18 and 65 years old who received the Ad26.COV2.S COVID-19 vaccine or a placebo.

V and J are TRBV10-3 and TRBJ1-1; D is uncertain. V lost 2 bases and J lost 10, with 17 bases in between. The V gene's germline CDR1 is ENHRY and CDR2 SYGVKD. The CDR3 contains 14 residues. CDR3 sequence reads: CAISEPVRVPGAFF. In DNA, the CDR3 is TGTGCCATCAGTGAGCCTGTTCGGGTCCCTGGAGCTTTCTTT.

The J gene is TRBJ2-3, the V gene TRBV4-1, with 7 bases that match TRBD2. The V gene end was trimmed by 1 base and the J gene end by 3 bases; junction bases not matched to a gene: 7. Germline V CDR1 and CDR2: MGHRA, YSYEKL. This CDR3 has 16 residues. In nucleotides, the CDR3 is TGCGCCAGCAGCCAAGTGGGAGGGAAAAGGACAGATACGCAGTATTTT. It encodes CASSQVGGKRTDTQYF.

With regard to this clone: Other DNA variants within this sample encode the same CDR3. DNA of the CDR3: TGTGCCAGCTCACCAGGCCGGGATACGCAGTATTTT. Its translation is CASSPGRDTQYF. The chain uses TRBV18 and TRBJ2-3, with unresolved D. Germline CDR1 reads KGHSH; CDR2 reads LQKENI. Trimming removed 2 bases at V and 6 bases at J, with 6 bases between. This CDR3 has 12 residues.

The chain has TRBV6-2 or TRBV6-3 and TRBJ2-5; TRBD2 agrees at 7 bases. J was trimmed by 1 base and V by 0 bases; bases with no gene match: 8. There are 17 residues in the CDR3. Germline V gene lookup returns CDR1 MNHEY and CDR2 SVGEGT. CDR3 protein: CASSYSKAGVPQETQYF. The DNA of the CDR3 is TGTGCCAGCAGTTACTCTAAGGCGGGGGTGCCCCAAGAGACCCAGTACTTC.

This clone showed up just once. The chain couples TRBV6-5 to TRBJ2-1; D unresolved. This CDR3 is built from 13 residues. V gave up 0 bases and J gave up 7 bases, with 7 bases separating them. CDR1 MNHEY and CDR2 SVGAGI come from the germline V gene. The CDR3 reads CASSYSKGNEQFF. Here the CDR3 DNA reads TGTGCCAGCAGTTACTCGAAGGGAAATGAGCAGTTCTTC.

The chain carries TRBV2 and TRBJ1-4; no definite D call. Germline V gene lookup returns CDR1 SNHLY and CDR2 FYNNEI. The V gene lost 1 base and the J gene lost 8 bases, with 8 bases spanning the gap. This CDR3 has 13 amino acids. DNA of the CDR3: TGTGCCAGCAGTGAAGGGAGGAAAGAAAAACTGTTTTTT. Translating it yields CASSEGRKEKLFF.

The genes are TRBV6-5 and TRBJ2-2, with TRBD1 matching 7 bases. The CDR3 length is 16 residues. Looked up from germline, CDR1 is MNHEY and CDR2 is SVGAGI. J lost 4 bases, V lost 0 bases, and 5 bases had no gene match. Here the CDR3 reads CASSYSDRTVTGELFF. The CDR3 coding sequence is TGTGCCAGCAGTTACTCGGACAGGACCGTCACCGGGGAGCTGTTTTTT.

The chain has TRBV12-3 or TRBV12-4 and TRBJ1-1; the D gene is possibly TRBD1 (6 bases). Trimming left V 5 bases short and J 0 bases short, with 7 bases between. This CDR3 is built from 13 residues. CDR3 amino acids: CASSGQMNTEAFF. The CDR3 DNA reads TGTGCCAGCAGTGGACAGATGAACACTGAAGCTTTCTTT.

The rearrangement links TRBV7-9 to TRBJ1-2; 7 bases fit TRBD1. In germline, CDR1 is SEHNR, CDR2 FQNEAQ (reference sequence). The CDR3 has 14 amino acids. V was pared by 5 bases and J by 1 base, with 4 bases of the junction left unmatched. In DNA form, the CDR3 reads TGTGCCAGCAGCCTGGGACAGTTTAACTATGGCTACACCTTC. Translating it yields CASSLGQFNYGYTF.

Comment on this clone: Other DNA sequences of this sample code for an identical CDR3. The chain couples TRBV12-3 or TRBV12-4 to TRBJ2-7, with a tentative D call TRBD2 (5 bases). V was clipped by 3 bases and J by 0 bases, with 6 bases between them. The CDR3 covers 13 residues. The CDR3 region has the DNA TGTGCCAGCAGTTTGGGGAGCTCCTACGAGCAGTACTTC. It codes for CASSLGSSYEQYF.

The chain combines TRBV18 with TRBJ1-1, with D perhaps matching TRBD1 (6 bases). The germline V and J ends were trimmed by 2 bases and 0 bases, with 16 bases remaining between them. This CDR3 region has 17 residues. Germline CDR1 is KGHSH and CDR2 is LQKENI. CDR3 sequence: CASSPYGDRKMNTEAFF. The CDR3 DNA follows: TGTGCCAGCTCACCATACGGCGACAGGAAGATGAACACTGAAGCTTTCTTT.

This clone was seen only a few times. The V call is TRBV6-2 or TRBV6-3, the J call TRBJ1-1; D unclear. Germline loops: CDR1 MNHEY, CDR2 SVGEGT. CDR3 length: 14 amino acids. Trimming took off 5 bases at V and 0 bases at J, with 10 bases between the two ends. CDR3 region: CASSLIGVNTEAFF. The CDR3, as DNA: TGTGCCAGCAGTCTCATTGGGGTGAACACTGAAGCTTTCTTT.

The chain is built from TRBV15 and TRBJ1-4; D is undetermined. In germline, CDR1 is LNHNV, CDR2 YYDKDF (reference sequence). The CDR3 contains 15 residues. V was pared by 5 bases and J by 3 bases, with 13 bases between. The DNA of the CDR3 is TGTGCCACCAGCGCCCGTAGAACAGCTAATGAAAAACTGTTTTTT. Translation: CATSARRTANEKLFF.

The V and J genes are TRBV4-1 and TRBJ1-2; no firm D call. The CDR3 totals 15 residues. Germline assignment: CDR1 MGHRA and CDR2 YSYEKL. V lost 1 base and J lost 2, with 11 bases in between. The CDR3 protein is CASSQVQKENYGYTF. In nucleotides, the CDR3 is TGCGCCAGCAGCCAAGTCCAGAAAGAAAACTATGGCTACACCTTC.

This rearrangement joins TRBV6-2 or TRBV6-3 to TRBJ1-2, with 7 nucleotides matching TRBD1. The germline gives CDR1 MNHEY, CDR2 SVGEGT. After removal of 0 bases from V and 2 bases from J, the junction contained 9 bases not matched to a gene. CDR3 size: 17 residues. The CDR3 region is CASSYSNSGQANYGYTF. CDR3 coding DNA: TGTGCCAGCAGTTACTCGAACAGCGGACAGGCCAACTATGGCTACACCTTC.

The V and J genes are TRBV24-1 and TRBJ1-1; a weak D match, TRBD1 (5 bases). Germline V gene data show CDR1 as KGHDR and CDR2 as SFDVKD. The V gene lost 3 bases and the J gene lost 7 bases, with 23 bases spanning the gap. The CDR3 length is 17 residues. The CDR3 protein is CATSDGGKGPEALEAFF. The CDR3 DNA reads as TGTGCCACCAGTGATGGGGGAAAGGGTCCCGAAGCTCTTGAAGCTTTCTTT.

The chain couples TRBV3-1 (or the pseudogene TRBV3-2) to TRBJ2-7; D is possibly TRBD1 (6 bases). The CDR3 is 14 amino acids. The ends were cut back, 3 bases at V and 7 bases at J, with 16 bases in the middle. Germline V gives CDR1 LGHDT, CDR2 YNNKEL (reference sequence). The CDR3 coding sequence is TGTGCCAGCAGCCAGACCGGGACACCCTTTGAGCAGTACTTC. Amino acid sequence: CASSQTGTPFEQYF.

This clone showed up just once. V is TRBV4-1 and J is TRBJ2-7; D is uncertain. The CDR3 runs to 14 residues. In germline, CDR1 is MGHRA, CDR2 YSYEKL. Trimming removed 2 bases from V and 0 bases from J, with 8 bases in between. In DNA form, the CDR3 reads TGCGCCAGCAGCCAACAAAGGAGCTCCTACGAGCAGTACTTC. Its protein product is CASSQQRSSYEQYF.

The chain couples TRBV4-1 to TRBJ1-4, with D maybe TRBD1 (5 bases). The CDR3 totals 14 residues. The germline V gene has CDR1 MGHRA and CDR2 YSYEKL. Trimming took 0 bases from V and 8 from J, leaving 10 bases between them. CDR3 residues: CASSQDYGGEKLFF. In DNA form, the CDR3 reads TGCGCCAGCAGCCAAGATTACGGGGGGGAAAAACTGTTTTTT.

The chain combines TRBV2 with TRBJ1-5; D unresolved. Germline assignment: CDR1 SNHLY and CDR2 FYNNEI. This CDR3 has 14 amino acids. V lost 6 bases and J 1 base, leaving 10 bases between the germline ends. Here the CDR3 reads CASRQQGSNQPQHF. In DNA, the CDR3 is TGTGCCAGCAGACAACAAGGCAGCAATCAGCCCCAGCATTTT. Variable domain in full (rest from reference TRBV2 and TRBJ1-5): EPEVTQTPSHQVTQMGQEVILRCVPISNHLYFYWYRQILGQKVEFLVSFYNNEISEKSEIFDDQFSVERPDGSNFTLKIRSTKLEDSAMYFCASRQQGSNQPQHFGDGTRLSIL.

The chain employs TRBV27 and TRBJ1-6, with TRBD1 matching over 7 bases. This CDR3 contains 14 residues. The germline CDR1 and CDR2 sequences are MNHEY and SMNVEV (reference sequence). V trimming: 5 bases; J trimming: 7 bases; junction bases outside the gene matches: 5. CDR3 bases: TGTGCCAGCAGTATTGACAGGGCGAATTCACCCCTCCACTTT. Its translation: CASSIDRANSPLHF.

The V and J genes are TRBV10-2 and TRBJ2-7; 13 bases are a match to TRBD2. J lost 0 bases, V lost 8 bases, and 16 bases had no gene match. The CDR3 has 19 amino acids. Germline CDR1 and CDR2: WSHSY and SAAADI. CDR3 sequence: CASSQTSGLAGQSSYEQYF. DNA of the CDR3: TGCGCCAGCTCTCAAACGTCGGGACTAGCGGGGCAAAGCTCCTACGAGCAGTACTTC.

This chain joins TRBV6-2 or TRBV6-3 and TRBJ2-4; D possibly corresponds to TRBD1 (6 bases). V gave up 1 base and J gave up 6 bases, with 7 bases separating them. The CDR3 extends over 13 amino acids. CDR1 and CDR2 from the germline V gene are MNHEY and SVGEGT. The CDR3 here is CASSYLDRNIQYF. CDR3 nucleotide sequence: TGTGCCAGCAGTTACTTGGACAGAAACATTCAGTACTTC.

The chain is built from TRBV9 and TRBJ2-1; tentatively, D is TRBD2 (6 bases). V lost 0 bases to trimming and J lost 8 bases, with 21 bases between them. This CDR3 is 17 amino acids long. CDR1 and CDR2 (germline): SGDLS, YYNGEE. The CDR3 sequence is CASSVEGGGSVTDEQFF. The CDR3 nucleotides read TGTGCCAGCAGCGTAGAGGGAGGTGGGAGCGTTACGGATGAGCAGTTCTTC.

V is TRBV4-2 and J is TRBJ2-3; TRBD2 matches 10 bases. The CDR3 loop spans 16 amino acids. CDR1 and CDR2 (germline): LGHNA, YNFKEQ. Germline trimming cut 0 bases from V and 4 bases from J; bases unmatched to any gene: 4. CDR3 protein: CASSQDSAGGPDTQYF. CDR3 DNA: TGTGCCAGCAGCCAAGATTCAGCGGGGGGGCCAGATACGCAGTATTTT.

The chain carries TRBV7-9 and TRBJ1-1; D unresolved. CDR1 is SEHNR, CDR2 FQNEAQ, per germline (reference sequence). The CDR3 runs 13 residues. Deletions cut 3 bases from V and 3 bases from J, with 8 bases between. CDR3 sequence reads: CASSFLGYTEAFF. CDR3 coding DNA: TGTGCCAGCAGCTTCTTGGGATACACTGAAGCTTTCTTT.